This T cell receptor beta chain was identified in a study of vaccination and CD4 T cells after COVID-19. Overall study: As control conditions, cultures were given either a CEFX pool serving as positive control, an HIV-1 Nef pool, or no peptide at all.

V lost 0 bases and J 5 bases, leaving 10 bases between the germline ends. CDR1 and CDR2 (germline): MNHEY, SVGAGI. This CDR3 is 14 amino acids long. The assay that was used to sequence DNA from cultured CD4+ T cells was the Oncomine TCR Beta short-read assay. From CD4+ T cells that had been cultured, genomic DNA was extracted. TCRdb re-called the PCR reads through MiXCR, storing one row per CDR3 protein. The table has 10,000 to 15,000 distinct CDR3 sequences, roughly three quarters seen once. Treatment denoted: approximately nine-day PBMC culture with coronavirus spike peptide pools or control peptides (ViraFEST assay). A remark on this clonotype: Its antigen is undetermined.

The sequence derives from a human donor who had recovered from COVID-19. Sequencing was carried out using CD4+ T cells from blood, cultured in vitro. The chain joins TRBV6-5 to TRBJ1-2; a possible D gene is TRBD1 (5 bases). The CDR3 loop reads CASSYSNAGYGYTF. In DNA form, the CDR3 reads TGTGCCAGCAGTTACTCGAATGCAGGGTATGGCTACACCTTC.